A selection of T cell receptor beta chains follows, all from one sample in a study of blood T cells in healthy people across ages. In TCRdb, the 5' RACE reads were re-called with MiXCR into one record per CDR3 protein. The sample holds over a million distinct CDR3 sequences; 55% to 75% are singletons and the top ten take approximately 7%. The sequenced sample consisted of blood. The receptors stem from a man between 18 and 29 years old in good health. Both conserved end residues are part of each CDR3. A D gene is named only where the DNA matches it firmly. The size of a clone is reported for some rows only, either as once, few or many, or as a class for expanded clones.

. few TRBJ2-5 TRBV5-1 CASNFQETQYF TGCGCCAGCAACTTCCAAGAGACCCAGTACTTC
TRBD2 . TRBJ2-1 TRBV28 CASSEPGLALGEQFF TGTGCCAGCAGTGAACCGGGACTAGCCCTCGGAGAGCAGTTCTTC
. few TRBJ2-1 TRBV3-1 CASSPNTEQFF TGTGCCAGCAGCCCAAACACTGAGCAGTTCTTC
. . TRBJ2-6 TRBV25-1 CASSDLPRVGANVLTF TGTGCCAGCAGTGATCTCCCCCGGGTTGGGGCCAACGTCCTGACTTTC
. . TRBJ1-4 TRBV4-1 CASSLGPSNEKLFF TGCGCCAGCAGCCTCGGGCCTTCTAATGAAAAACTGTTTTTT
TRBD1 few TRBJ1-2 TRBV4-1 CASSQRAGTGGGYTF TGCGCCAGCAGCCAAAGGGCCGGGACAGGGGGCGGCTACACCTTC
. . TRBJ2-3 TRBV12-3/TRBV12-4 CASSGSGPEGKTDTQYF TGTGCCAGCAGCGGATCGGGTCCAGAGGGGAAGACAGATACGCAGTATTTT
. . TRBJ2-1 TRBV27 CASSSKPYNEQFF TGTGCCAGCAGTTCCAAACCGTACAATGAGCAGTTCTTC
TRBD1 . TRBJ1-2 TRBV4-1 CASSQPTTGTGTGYTF TGCGCCAGCAGCCAGCCCACAACCGGGACAGGGACCGGCTACACCTTC
. . TRBJ2-5 TRBV29-1 CSVDSGLRETQYF TGCAGCGTTGATTCGGGCCTGAGGGAGACCCAGTACTTC
TRBD1 . TRBJ1-6 TRBV4-1 CASSHGTGNNSPLHF TGCGCCAGCAGCCATGGGACAGGGAATAATTCACCCCTCCACTTT
TRBD1 . TRBJ2-2 TRBV27 CASSHGTGRAGELFF TGTGCCAGCAGTCATGGGACAGGGAGGGCCGGGGAGCTGTTTTTT
TRBD1 . TRBJ2-5 TRBV4-1 CASSQELGQGMETQYF TGCGCCAGCAGCCAAGAATTGGGACAGGGAATGGAGACCCAGTACTTC
TRBD2 . TRBJ2-5 TRBV11-2 CASSPPASGRFQETQYF TGTGCCAGCAGCCCGCCGGCGAGCGGGAGGTTCCAAGAGACCCAGTACTTC
TRBD2 . TRBJ2-1 TRBV6-4 CASSESGGGNEQFF TGTGCCAGCAGTGAGAGCGGGGGGGGAAATGAGCAGTTCTTC
TRBD2 . TRBJ2-7 TRBV7-2 CASSTGTSGWEQYF TGTGCCAGCAGCACCGGGACTAGCGGCTGGGAGCAGTACTTC
. . TRBJ2-2 TRBV7-2 CASSLVGGRDTGELFF TGTGCCAGCAGCTTAGTGGGGGGGCGCGACACCGGGGAGCTGTTTTTT
. . TRBJ1-2 TRBV27 CASSLRPPLRGIGGYTF TGTGCCAGCAGTTTAAGGCCCCCCCTCAGGGGAATCGGTGGCTACACCTTC
. . TRBJ1-2 TRBV27 CASTDFGNYGYTF TGTGCCAGCACCGACTTCGGAAACTATGGCTACACCTTC
TRBD1 . TRBJ1-1 TRBV12-5 CASGFTPQGVLTEAFF TGTGCTAGTGGTTTTACCCCACAGGGGGTATTAACTGAAGCTTTCTTT
TRBD2 . TRBJ2-3 TRBV6-2/TRBV6-3 CASSYGGLAVTDTQYF TGTGCCAGCAGTTACGGGGGACTAGCGGTCACAGATACGCAGTATTTT
TRBD1 . TRBJ2-7 TRBV11-2 CASSWGTGGAEQYF TGTGCCAGCAGCTGGGGGACAGGGGGCGCCGAGCAGTACTTC
TRBD2 . TRBJ2-3 TRBV20-1 CSGDGRETDTQYF TGCAGTGGGGACGGGAGGGAGACAGATACGCAGTATTTT
. . TRBJ2-3 TRBV5-5 CASSLLSSRGDTQYF TGTGCCAGCAGCTTATTGTCGTCTCGTGGAGATACGCAGTATTTT
TRBD1 few TRBJ2-1 TRBV6-6 CASGWTGDNEQFF TGTGCCAGCGGTTGGACAGGTGATAATGAGCAGTTCTTC
. . TRBJ2-1 TRBV20-1 CSARIRGRIYNEQFF TGCAGTGCCCGGATCCGGGGCAGAATTTACAATGAGCAGTTCTTC
TRBD2 few TRBJ2-6 TRBV11-1 CASSREGSGANVLTF TGTGCCAGCTCCCGGGAGGGCTCTGGGGCCAACGTCCTGACTTTC
. few TRBJ2-1 TRBV6-6 CASSLMSGPGEQFF TGTGCCAGCAGTTTGATGAGCGGGCCTGGGGAGCAGTTCTTC
. . TRBJ2-1 TRBV5-5 CASRFSSSYNEQFF TGTGCCAGCCGCTTTTCCAGCTCCTACAATGAGCAGTTCTTC
. few TRBJ2-1 TRBV29-1 CSVELVDYNEQFF TGCAGCGTTGAATTGGTAGACTACAATGAGCAGTTCTTC
. . TRBJ1-5 TRBV6-2/TRBV6-3 CDSSYSTRTTEGAHQPQHF TGTGACAGCAGTTACTCGACTAGGACGACAGAAGGGGCTCATCAGCCCCAGCATTTT
. . TRBJ2-1 TRBV9 CASSVYGEKDEQFF TGTGCCAGCAGCGTATACGGGGAGAAGGATGAGCAGTTCTTC
. . TRBJ1-2 TRBV6-5 CASSYSSVYGYTF TGTGCCAGCAGTTACTCCTCAGTTTATGGCTACACCTTC
. . TRBJ2-7 TRBV5-1 CASTLDSYEQYF TGCGCCAGCACCCTGGACAGCTACGAGCAGTACTTC
. . TRBJ1-2 TRBV2 CASKIQGAAYTF TGTGCCAGCAAGATACAGGGCGCGGCCTACACCTTC
TRBD1 . TRBJ2-1 TRBV5-1 CASSRQGANDEQFF TGCGCCAGCAGCAGGCAGGGGGCGAATGATGAGCAGTTCTTC
TRBD1 . TRBJ2-7 TRBV4-1 CASSQDVWTGEVYEQYF TGCGCCAGCAGCCAAGATGTTTGGACAGGTGAAGTCTACGAGCAGTACTTC
. . TRBJ1-1 TRBV12-3/TRBV12-4 CASRSTGNAEAFF TGTGCCAGCCGATCAACAGGGAACGCTGAAGCTTTCTTT
. . TRBJ1-5 TRBV20-1 CSAPSPGGGRFSNQPQHF TGCAGTGCCCCATCTCCCGGCGGGGGGCGGTTTAGCAATCAGCCCCAGCATTTT
. . TRBJ1-4 TRBV12-3/TRBV12-4 CASTIVLGGLGKLFF TGTGCCAGCACCATTGTTTTGGGGGGCTTAGGAAAACTGTTTTTT
. . TRBJ1-4 TRBV18 CASSQRTRDEKLFF TGTGCCAGCTCACAGAGGACCAGGGATGAAAAACTGTTTTTT
. . TRBJ1-2 TRBV10-2 CASSDRQNNYGYTF TGCGCCAGCAGTGATAGACAAAATAACTATGGCTACACCTTC
TRBD2 . TRBJ2-7 TRBV28 CASSYGLAGPYEQYF TGTGCCAGCAGCTATGGACTAGCGGGGCCCTACGAGCAGTACTTC
TRBD1 . TRBJ2-3 TRBV11-1 CASSSRTGWADTQYF TGTGCCAGCAGCTCCAGGACAGGGTGGGCAGATACGCAGTATTTT
. few TRBJ2-3 TRBV9 CASSVLGTPSTDTQYF TGTGCCAGCAGCGTACTCGGGACGCCGAGCACAGATACGCAGTATTTT
. . TRBJ1-1 TRBV6-6 CASSYGSGDTEAFF TGTGCCAGCAGTTACGGGTCGGGGGACACTGAAGCTTTCTTT
. . TRBJ1-5 TRBV20-1 CSAMGRWDQPQHF TGCAGTGCTATGGGGAGATGGGATCAGCCCCAGCATTTT
TRBD1 once TRBJ2-7 TRBV20-1 CTTLSGDRGTFEQYF TGCACTACGCTAAGTGGAGACAGGGGTACCTTCGAGCAGTACTTC
. few TRBJ2-7 TRBV4-3 CASSQELLTLENEQYF TGCGCCAGCAGCCAAGAACTACTGACTCTTGAGAACGAGCAGTACTTC
TRBD1 . TRBJ2-7 TRBV28 CASSRGTGGHEQYF TGTGCCAGCAGTCGAGGGACAGGGGGCCACGAGCAGTACTTC
TRBD2 . TRBJ2-5 TRBV28 CATSGLVKWEQYF TGTGCCACCTCGGGACTAGTAAAATGGGAGCAGTACTTC
TRBD1 . TRBJ2-7 TRBV7-2 CASSFLDRVDYEQYF TGTGCCAGCAGCTTTCTTGACAGGGTGGACTACGAGCAGTACTTC
TRBD1 few TRBJ2-7 TRBV7-2 CASSVSGTGISLGGEQYF TGTGCCAGCAGCGTATCCGGGACAGGGATCTCCCTCGGAGGCGAGCAGTACTTC
. few TRBJ2-1 TRBV24-1 CATSDRGKYNEQFF TGTGCCACCAGTGATAGGGGAAAATACAATGAGCAGTTCTTC
. once TRBJ1-4 TRBV3-1 CASSRIEGREKLFF TGTGCCAGCAGTAGAATTGAGGGCCGGGAAAAACTGTTTTTT
. . TRBJ2-5 TRBV6-5 CASTVFPPGWQTQYF TGTGCCAGCACCGTTTTCCCGCCGGGTTGGCAGACCCAGTACTTC